The 30 T cell receptor beta chains listed next were all sequenced from one sample in a study of OX40 agonist ivuxolimab in advanced cancers. Assay: immunoSEQ multiplex PCR; the TCRdb copy retains only in-frame clones and omits some. The table shows approximately 74,000 clones, with approximately 92% occurring only once. The material was CD4+ or CD8+ T cells sorted from blood, obtained in a trial of the OX40 agonist ivuxolimab. All receptors come from an adult with an advanced solid tumor such as melanoma, head and neck, liver or kidney cancer.

The chain couples TRBV30 to TRBJ1-4, with 7 bases aligning to TRBD1. Trimming took 5 bases from V and 4 from J; bases not matched to a gene: 7. CDR1 GTSNPN and CDR2 SVGIG come from the germline V gene (reference sequence). The CDR3 contains 14 residues. The CDR3 loop reads CAWAPTGNNEKLFF. DNA for the CDR3: TGTGCCTGGGCGCCGACAGGGAATAATGAAAAACTGTTTTTT.

The V and J genes are TRBV7-9 and TRBJ2-5, with D unclear. This CDR3 spans 14 amino acids. Germline V gives CDR1 SEHNR, CDR2 FQNEAQ (reference sequence). Trimming cost V 1 base and J 2 bases, with 8 bases left between them. CDR3 region: CASSLGGIQETQYF. CDR3 in DNA: TGTGCCAGCAGCTTAGGGGGAATTCAAGAGACCCAGTACTTC.

This clone was observed a handful of times. This CDR3 reads CASRRLAGAEQYF. For the CDR3, the DNA is TGTGCCAGCAGGAGACTAGCGGGAGCCGAGCAGTACTTC. The V and J genes are TRBV7-2 and TRBJ2-7, with 12 bases matching TRBD2. The CDR3 consists of 13 residues. From germline, CDR1 is SGHTA and CDR2 FQGNSA. With V trimmed by 6 bases and J by 6 bases, 3 bases remained unmatched.

This clone was seen only once. V and J are TRBV5-4 and TRBJ2-5; D gene uncertain. V was pared by 0 bases and J by 7 bases, with 13 bases between. The CDR3 extends over 14 amino acids. CDR1 SGHNT and CDR2 YYREEE come from the germline V gene (reference sequence). Here the CDR3 reads CASSLVSSKATQYF. The CDR3 DNA reads as TGTGCCAGCAGCTTGGTATCTAGTAAAGCGACCCAGTACTTC. The entire variable domain, with the rest obtained from reference TRBV5-4 and TRBJ2-5, is as follows: ETGVTQSPTHLIKTRGQQVTLRCSSQSGHNTVSWYQQALGQGPQFIFQYYREEENGRGNFPPRFSGLQFPNYSSELNVNALELDDSALYLCASSLVSSKATQYFGPGTRLLVL.

The gene calls are TRBV7-2 and TRBJ2-4; perhaps D is TRBD1 or TRBD2 (5 bases each). V gave up 5 bases and J gave up 1 base, with 15 bases separating them. The CDR3 runs to 16 residues. Germline V gives CDR1 SGHTA, CDR2 FQGNSA. CDR3 loop: CASSPLDWGAKNIQYF. The DNA for the CDR3 is TGTGCCAGCAGCCCGTTGGACTGGGGGGCCAAAAACATTCAGTACTTC.

The rearrangement uses TRBV7-9 and TRBJ2-7, with D perhaps matching TRBD2 (5 bases). Germline V CDR1 and CDR2: SEHNR, FQNEAQ (reference sequence). CDR3 length equals 12 residues. V was shortened by 5 bases and J by 4 bases, with 9 bases between the two germline ends. CDR3 DNA: TGTGCCAGCAGCCGGGATGTTTACGAGCAGTACTTC. It translates to CASSRDVYEQYF.

Here the CDR3 DNA reads TGTGCCAGCAGCCCCGACCCGGACAGGCCGGGGGACACCATATATTTT. Encoded protein: CASSPDPDRPGDTIYF. The gene calls are TRBV7-2 and TRBJ1-3; 7 bases fit TRBD1. V lost 5 bases, J lost 8 bases, and 15 bases stayed unmatched. The length of the CDR3 is 16 residues. Germline V gene sequence: CDR1 SGHTA, CDR2 FQGNSA.

The chain joins TRBV10-3 to TRBJ2-1, with 9 bases lining up with TRBD1. The CDR3 is 14 residues long. V lost 4 bases, J lost 6 bases, and 4 bases stayed unmatched. In germline, CDR1 is ENHRY, CDR2 SYGVKD. Here the CDR3 DNA reads TGTGCCATCAGTGTGGGGACAGGGTCCAATGAGCAGTTCTTC. Its protein is CAISVGTGSNEQFF.

The V and J genes are TRBV7-3 and TRBJ2-7; D perhaps matches TRBD1 (7 bases). This CDR3 has 21 amino acids. The germline CDR1 and CDR2 sequences are SGHTA and FQGTGA. Deletions cut 4 bases from V and 2 bases from J, with 33 bases between. The CDR3 DNA reads as TGTGCCAGCAGCTCGACCCCTCTGCAGAAGCTTGACAGGGAGGTTCCCTACGAGCAGTACTTC. Amino acid sequence: CASSSTPLQKLDREVPYEQYF.

This chain links TRBV7-3 with TRBJ1-6; D not resolved. The ends were cut back, 5 bases at V and 7 bases at J, with 12 bases in the middle. The CDR3 sequence is 14 residues long. The germline gives CDR1 SGHTA, CDR2 FQGTGA. The CDR3 here is CASSTSPGNSPLHF. In DNA form, the CDR3 reads TGTGCCAGCAGCACTAGCCCCGGGAATTCACCCCTCCACTTT. The variable domain in full, with the rest retrieved from reference TRBV7-3 and TRBJ1-6, is GAGVSQTPSNKVTEKGKYVELRCDPISGHTALYWYRQSLGQGPEFLIYFQGTGAADDSGLPNDRFFAVRPEGSVSTLKIQRTERGDSAVYLCASSTSPGNSPLHFGNGTRLTVT.

The chain recombines TRBV15 with TRBJ2-5, with D unclear. CDR1 is LNHNV, CDR2 YYDKDF, per germline (reference sequence). This CDR3 comprises 15 residues. Trimming took 0 bases from V and 5 from J, leaving 13 bases between them. The CDR3 protein is CATSRDLGESETQYF. The DNA for the CDR3 is TGTGCCACCAGCAGAGATCTTGGGGAATCCGAGACCCAGTACTTC.

The rearrangement uses TRBV19 and TRBJ1-2; D is unclear. The CDR3 runs to 15 residues. V was pared by 3 bases and J by 4 bases, with 15 bases between. CDR1 is LNHDA, CDR2 SQIVND, per germline (reference sequence). The CDR3 DNA sequence: TGTGCCAGTAGTATTGTGTCCGGGAGGTCCTATGGCTACACCTTC. Its protein is CASSIVSGRSYGYTF. Looking up the rest from reference TRBV19 and TRBJ1-2 gives the full variable domain: DGGITQSPKYLFRKEGQNVTLSCEQNLNHDAMYWYRQDPGQGLRLIYYSQIVNDFQKGDIAEGYSVSREKKESFPLTVTSAQKNPTAFYLCASSIVSGRSYGYTFGSGTRLTVV.

V usage is TRBV5-1 and J usage is TRBJ1-1; D not resolved. The CDR3 totals 11 residues. The V gene's germline CDR1 is SGHRS and CDR2 YFSETQ. V was clipped by 5 bases and J by 7 bases, with 9 bases between them. The chain's CDR3 is CASRLTGEAFF. CDR3 nucleotides: TGCGCCAGCAGGTTAACCGGTGAAGCTTTCTTT.

This clone came up once. This chain joins TRBV9 and TRBJ1-4; D is undetermined. This CDR3 contains 16 residues. Germline CDR1 is SGDLS and CDR2 is YYNGEE. The ends were cut back, 3 bases at V and 2 bases at J, with 14 bases in the middle. This CDR3 is CASSARGEVTNEKLFF. The CDR3 DNA follows: TGTGCCAGCAGCGCCCGTGGGGAGGTTACTAATGAAAAACTGTTTTTT.

The chain employs TRBV29-1 and TRBJ2-2; D is possibly TRBD1 (5 bases). The V gene's germline CDR1 is SQVTM and CDR2 ANQGSEA. This CDR3 spans 13 amino acids. The ends were cut back, 6 bases at V and 1 base at J, with 9 bases in the middle. As DNA, the CDR3 is TGCAGCGTCGGCAGGGAGAACACCGGGGAGCTGTTTTTT. Its translation: CSVGRENTGELFF.

This clone appeared a single time. The chain carries TRBV7-9 and TRBJ2-1, with no clear D. V was cut by 1 base and J by 10 bases, with 11 bases left in between. Looked up from germline, CDR1 is SEHNR and CDR2 is FQNEAQ (reference sequence). The CDR3 has 13 residues. CDR3 residues: CASSLDGRFEQFF. CDR3 in DNA: TGTGCCAGCAGCTTAGACGGTCGGTTCGAGCAGTTCTTC.

This rearrangement joins TRBV7-8 to TRBJ2-3; the match to TRBD1 covers 10 bases. In germline, CDR1 is SGHVS, CDR2 FQNEAQ. This CDR3 is built from 17 residues. Losses at the gene ends were 6 bases for V and 4 bases for J; bases not matched to a gene: 13. CDR3 loop: CASSQIPGQGMPDTQYF. The CDR3 DNA is TGTGCCAGCAGTCAGATACCGGGACAGGGGATGCCAGATACGCAGTATTTT.

The chain carries TRBV7-3 and TRBJ2-3; D possibly matches TRBD1 or TRBD2 (5 bases each). Per germline, CDR1 SGHTA and CDR2 FQGTGA. This CDR3 region has 17 residues. V lost 2 bases to trimming and J lost 1 base, with 16 bases between them. The CDR3 bases are TGTGCCAGCAGCTTATACCCTCGTCAGGGAGGCACAGATACGCAGTATTTT. Protein: CASSLYPRQGGTDTQYF.

V gene TRBV29-1 combines with J gene TRBJ2-1; possible D gene TRBD2, 6 bases. From germline, CDR1 is SQVTM and CDR2 ANQGSEA. Trimming cost V 6 bases and J 0 bases, with 15 bases left between them. This CDR3 contains 15 residues. The CDR3, as DNA: TGCAGCGTCCGGTCGGGAGATCTCTCCTACAATGAGCAGTTCTTC. Translation gives CSVRSGDLSYNEQFF.

J is TRBJ2-7 and V is TRBV19; 7 bases map to TRBD2. CDR1 is LNHDA, CDR2 SQIVND, per germline (reference sequence). With V trimmed by 9 bases and J by 2 bases, 10 bases remained unmatched. This CDR3 comprises 14 residues. This chain's CDR3 is CASGRLAQPYEQYF. CDR3 DNA: TGTGCCAGCGGAAGACTAGCCCAGCCCTACGAGCAGTACTTC. The full variable domain, completed using reference TRBV19 and TRBJ2-7, is DGGITQSPKYLFRKEGQNVTLSCEQNLNHDAMYWYRQDPGQGLRLIYYSQIVNDFQKGDIAEGYSVSREKKESFPLTVTSAQKNPTAFYLCASGRLAQPYEQYFGPGTRLTVT.

This chain links TRBV28 with TRBJ2-2; D is unclear. The CDR3 length is 16 residues. Germline values: CDR1 MDHEN, CDR2 SYDVKM. The V and J ends lost 1 base and 4 bases respectively, with 13 bases between them. The CDR3 spells CASSLYTSPPTGELFF. CDR3 nucleotides: TGTGCCAGCAGTTTATATACTTCCCCACCCACCGGGGAGCTGTTTTTT.

This clone was counted only a few times. The rearrangement joins TRBV7-9 to TRBJ1-1, with a possible D match to TRBD1 (5 bases). V lost 5 bases, J lost 1 base, and 14 bases lay in between. CDR1 is SEHNR and CDR2 is FQNEAQ in the germline V gene (reference sequence). The CDR3 consists of 15 residues. CDR3 loop: CASSTGRLANTEAFF. The CDR3 DNA follows: TGTGCCAGCAGCACAGGACGCCTGGCGAACACTGAAGCTTTCTTT.

J is TRBJ2-1 and V is TRBV29-1; 10 bases map to TRBD2. J was trimmed by 10 bases and V by 4 bases; bases with no gene match: 1. CDR1 SQVTM and CDR2 ANQGSEA come from the germline V gene. The CDR3 is made up of 11 amino acids. In DNA form, the CDR3 reads TGCAGCGTTGTGGGACTAGCGGAGCAGTTCTTC. It yields the protein CSVVGLAEQFF.

This chain uses TRBV2 with TRBJ1-5; possible D gene TRBD1, 5 bases. The CDR3 is 14 residues long. The germline V gene encodes CDR1 SNHLY and CDR2 FYNNEI. V lost 5 bases to trimming and J lost 5 bases, with 13 bases between them. DNA for the CDR3: TGTGCCAGCAGTCTCTGGACACTAGATCAGCCCCAGCATTTT. This gives the protein CASSLWTLDQPQHF. The full variable domain, rest sourced from reference TRBV2 and TRBJ1-5, is EPEVTQTPSHQVTQMGQEVILRCVPISNHLYFYWYRQILGQKVEFLVSFYNNEISEKSEIFDDQFSVERPDGSNFTLKIRSTKLEDSAMYFCASSLWTLDQPQHFGDGTRLSIL.

The rearrangement uses TRBV28 and TRBJ1-2; possible D gene TRBD1, 5 bases. With 10 bases removed from V and 7 bases from J, the gap between germline ends came to 19 bases. Germline CDR1 is MDHEN and CDR2 is SYDVKM. This CDR3 contains 13 residues. Here the CDR3 reads CATEVQGRGGYTF. The CDR3 coding sequence is TGTGCCACCGAGGTTCAGGGTCGGGGTGGCTACACCTTC.

The sample holds one count of this clone. The chain couples TRBV5-1 to TRBJ2-2; 9 bases map to TRBD2. Unmatched junction bases numbered 12, after V lost 4 bases and J lost 14 bases. Germline CDR1 reads SGHRS; CDR2 reads YFSETQ. The CDR3 consists of 14 residues. The CDR3 nucleotides are TGCGCCAGCAGCGACGGGACTAGCCAACGGGTACTGTTTTTT. It codes for CASSDGTSQRVLFF. Full variable domain (outside the CDR3, taken from reference TRBV5-1 and TRBJ2-2): KAGVTQTPRYLIKTRGQQVTLSCSPISGHRSVSWYQQTPGQGLQFLFEYFSETQRNKGNFPGRFSGRQFSNSRSEMNVSTLELGDSALYLCASSDGTSQRVLFFGEGSRLTVL.

The chain couples TRBV7-3 to TRBJ2-1; 7 bases are shared with TRBD2. V shed 2 bases, J shed 4 bases, and the junction held 8 bases outside the gene matches. This CDR3 spans 16 amino acids. CDR1 is SGHTA, CDR2 FQGTGA, per germline. CDR3 sequence: CASSLSNGREYNEQFF. CDR3 coding DNA: TGTGCCAGCAGCTTATCGAATGGGAGGGAATACAATGAGCAGTTCTTC.

The chain is built from TRBV18 and TRBJ2-3, with D possibly being TRBD1 or TRBD2 (5 bases each). V lost 2 bases and J 3 bases, leaving 12 bases between the germline ends. This CDR3 is built from 15 residues. In germline, CDR1 is KGHSH, CDR2 LQKENI. Here the CDR3 reads CASSPRKGETDTQYF. CDR3 in DNA: TGTGCCAGCTCACCAAGGAAAGGGGAGACAGATACGCAGTATTTT.

V usage is TRBV15 and J usage is TRBJ1-5; a possible D gene is TRBD1 (6 bases). The germline gives CDR1 LNHNV, CDR2 YYDKDF (reference sequence). V was clipped by 6 bases and J by 11 bases, with 32 bases between them. The CDR3 is made up of 18 amino acids. DNA of the CDR3: TGTGCCACCAGGGAACACCCGGGTGGGGGGCCCGCCTTAGAGGCCCAGCATTTT. This sequence encodes CATREHPGGGPALEAQHF.

The chain carries TRBV5-1 and TRBJ2-3; unclear D gene. V lost 1 base and J lost 3, with 12 bases in between. The CDR3 is made up of 15 amino acids. CDR1 is SGHRS, CDR2 YFSETQ, per germline. The CDR3: CASSLIASSTDTQYF. As DNA, the CDR3 is TGCGCCAGCAGCTTGATAGCATCAAGTACAGATACGCAGTATTTT.